This TCR beta chain comes out of a study of blood T cell repertoires in COVID-19. CDR3 length: 15 amino acids. Trimming stripped 0 bases from V and 5 bases from J, with 13 bases between. CDR1 and CDR2 from the germline V gene are SEHNR and FQNEAQ (reference sequence). Produced via immunoSEQ multiplex PCR; TCRdb's table is partial and in-frame only. The sample contains about 390,000 clones, around 87% of which appear only once. The clonotype originates from a woman aged 55-70 years with COVID-19, enrolled during active disease. V and J are TRBV7-9 and TRBJ2-5; perhaps TRBD2 as D (5 bases). The material sequenced was peripheral blood. The CDR3 DNA reads as TGTGCCAGCAGCTTAGCGGACTTCCTAGGGGAGACCCAGTACTTC. Translating it yields CASSLADFLGETQYF.